A single sample is the source of the 2 T cell receptor beta chains below, sequenced in a study of regulatory T cells in long-lasting Graves disease. Documented time point: persistent/refractory GD, antithyroid drugs over 5 years with positive TRAb. PBMCs provided the RNA from which the TCR library was made. TCR beta libraries were built with iRepertoire HTBI primers and Arm-PCR of CDR3 regions. TCRdb recomputed calls from the multiplex PCR reads with MiXCR, one row per CDR3 protein. Seen here are about 460,000 distinct CDR3 sequences, 20% to 25% observed once, and the top ten hold around 13%. This material consisted of peripheral blood mononuclear cells (PBMCs), taken when the disease was refractory, from a patient treated with antithyroid drugs. The source of these receptors is a female donor with Graves disease.

The chain links TRBV7-9 to TRBJ2-7; D is perhaps TRBD1 or TRBD2 (5 bases each). This CDR3 is built from 16 residues. Trimming stripped 2 bases from V and 0 bases from J, with 14 bases between. Germline assignment: CDR1 SEHNR and CDR2 FQNEAQ (reference sequence). CDR3 nucleotide sequence: TGTGCCAGCAGCTTATTCCCTTCCGGGACCTCCTACGAGCAGTACTTC. Its protein is CASSLFPSGTSYEQYF.

This rearrangement joins TRBV3-1 to TRBJ1-2; D not certain. Between the trimmed V and J ends, which lost 4 bases and 1 base, there was a span of 13 bases. CDR1 is LGHDT and CDR2 is YNNKEL in the germline V gene (reference sequence). There are 15 residues in the CDR3. This CDR3 reads CASSPGSNNNYGYTF. CDR3 in DNA: TGTGCCAGCAGCCCCGGGTCTAACAATAACTATGGCTACACCTTC.